The 20 T cell receptor beta chains reported below all come from one sample, sequenced in a study of graft-versus-host responses after intestinal transplantation. The data were produced by immunoSEQ multiplex PCR, yet TCRdb's version contains in-frame clones alone and is incomplete. The table includes over 100,000 clones, 85% to 95% detected once. These TCRs are of unknown antigen specificity. Specimen: unstimulated CD8+ T cells sorted from spleen or lymph node cells, collected before transplant. Every receptor here comes from a human donor who was the organ donor for an intestinal transplant.

The V gene is TRBV15, the J gene TRBJ2-1; possible D gene TRBD1, 7 bases. The CDR3 extends over 19 amino acids. Germline V gene sequence: CDR1 LNHNV, CDR2 YYDKDF (reference sequence). Trimming stripped 0 bases from V and 3 bases from J, with 21 bases between. The CDR3 reads CATSRDHGGQGGIYNEQFF. DNA of the CDR3: TGTGCCACCAGCAGAGATCACGGAGGGCAGGGGGGAATCTACAATGAGCAGTTCTTC.

This chain uses TRBV12-1 with TRBJ1-2; TRBD1, as called in the table, went unchecked against the DNA. TRBV12-1 is tagged as a pseudogene. This CDR3 contains 15 residues. The CDR3 sequence: CASSFAPRGLYGYTF. The DNA of the CDR3 is TGTGCCAGCAGCTTTGCGCCTAGGGGGCTGTATGGCTACACCTTC.

The chain couples TRBV19 to TRBJ1-2, with 9 nucleotides matching TRBD1. Germline V gene sequence: CDR1 LNHDA, CDR2 SQIVND (reference sequence). Trimming removed 2 bases from V and 3 bases from J; junction bases left unmatched: 7. The CDR3 consists of 16 residues. CDR3 sequence reads: CASSITWTGEDYGYTF. CDR3 nucleotides: TGTGCCAGTAGTATAACGTGGACAGGGGAGGACTATGGCTACACCTTC.

In its sample, this clone was seen once. The chain uses TRBV6-1 and TRBJ2-7, with 8 positions matching TRBD1. The V and J ends lost 0 bases and 3 bases, in that order; junction bases with no gene match: 4. CDR3 length: 15 amino acids. Germline V gene lookup returns CDR1 MNHNS and CDR2 SASEGT. The chain's CDR3 is CASSEATGGFYEQYF. The CDR3 bases are TGTGCCAGCAGTGAAGCAACAGGGGGTTTCTACGAGCAGTACTTC.

The chain combines TRBV7-4 with TRBJ2-3, with TRBD2 matching over 7 bases. Trimming cost V 2 bases and J 5 bases; bases outside gene matches: 13. Germline CDR1 SGHVT, CDR2 SQSDAQ. The CDR3 length is 17 residues. CDR3 region: CASSLLRQRERGDTQYF. The CDR3 bases are TGTGCCAGCAGCTTATTGCGTCAGCGGGAAAGGGGAGATACGCAGTATTTT.

The CDR3 loop is CASRSSTDTQYF. CDR3 nucleotide sequence: TGTGCCAGCAGAAGTAGCACAGATACGCAGTATTTT. The chain links TRBV6-1 to TRBJ2-3; D uncertain. This CDR3 has 12 amino acids. From germline, CDR1 is MNHNS and CDR2 SASEGT. V was trimmed by 6 bases and J by 0 bases, leaving 4 bases between them.

The chain combines TRBV4-1 with TRBJ2-7; possible D gene TRBD1, 5 bases. Trimming took 0 bases from V and 3 from J, leaving 9 bases between them. The CDR3 has 14 amino acids. Germline CDR1 and CDR2: MGHRA and YSYEKL. This chain's CDR3 is CASSQDATVYEQYF. The CDR3 nucleotides are TGCGCCAGCAGCCAAGATGCGACAGTCTACGAGCAGTACTTC.

This chain joins TRBV27 and TRBJ1-4; 7 bases map to TRBD1. After removal of 3 bases from V and 0 bases from J, the junction contained 7 bases not matched to a gene. The CDR3 sequence is 17 residues long. Germline V gives CDR1 MNHEY, CDR2 SMNVEV (reference sequence). The CDR3 is CASSFLGGGTTNEKLFF. CDR3 sequence (DNA): TGTGCCAGCAGTTTTCTCGGAGGGGGCACAACTAATGAAAAACTGTTTTTT.

The genes are TRBV28 and TRBJ2-1, with TRBD2 matching 13 bases. This CDR3 comprises 18 residues. The V gene's germline CDR1 is MDHEN and CDR2 SYDVKM. Trimming at V came to 8 bases and at J to 6 bases, leaving 16 bases not matched to a gene. DNA of the CDR3: TGTGCCAGCTCGTTCCCCACTAGCGGGAGGGCCACAAGCAATGAGCAGTTCTTC. Translated, it gives CASSFPTSGRATSNEQFF.

The rearrangement links TRBV5-1 to TRBJ2-7; 7 bases align to TRBD1. After removal of 2 bases from V and 3 bases from J, the junction contained 14 bases not matched to a gene. Looked up from germline, CDR1 is SGHRS and CDR2 is YFSETQ. This CDR3 is built from 17 residues. CDR3 in amino acids: CASSFWYWTGSLYEQYF. In DNA, the CDR3 is TGCGCCAGCAGCTTTTGGTACTGGACAGGATCCCTCTACGAGCAGTACTTC.

The CDR3 loop is CASSFWTSGRLQETQYF. CDR3 DNA: TGTGCCAGCAGCTTCTGGACTAGCGGGAGGCTCCAAGAGACCCAGTACTTC. This chain uses TRBV13 with TRBJ2-5; 14 bases map to TRBD2. J gave up 1 base and V 3 bases, and 4 bases lay outside the gene matches. The germline V gene encodes CDR1 PRHDT and CDR2 FYEKMQ (reference sequence). CDR3 length: 17 amino acids. Full variable domain (outside the CDR3, taken from reference TRBV13 and TRBJ2-5): AAGVIQSPRHLIKEKRETATLKCYPIPRHDTVYWYQQGPGQDPQFLISFYEKMQSDKGSIPDRFSAQQFSDYHSELNMSSLELGDSALYFCASSFWTSGRLQETQYFGPGTRLLVL.

The chain couples TRBV4-3 to TRBJ2-1, with D perhaps matching TRBD1 or TRBD2 (5 bases each). The CDR3 consists of 16 residues. The germline V gene encodes CDR1 LGHNA and CDR2 YSLEER. Trimming removed 1 base from V and 6 bases from J, with 16 bases in between. CDR3 nucleotides: TGCGCCAGCAGCCAAGGGACAACTAGAAGGCTCAATGAGCAGTTCTTC. It translates to CASSQGTTRRLNEQFF.

The chain links TRBV6-5 to TRBJ2-1, with D unclear. The V gene lost 5 bases and the J gene lost 5 bases, with 7 bases spanning the gap. Germline lookup yields CDR1 MNHEY and CDR2 SVGAGI. The CDR3 has 12 residues. The CDR3 DNA reads as TGTGCCAGCAGTACGATGAACAATGAGCAGTTCTTC. Translated, it gives CASSTMNNEQFF.

The rearrangement joins TRBV7-8 to TRBJ2-1; perhaps TRBD1 as D (6 bases). Germline values: CDR1 SGHVS, CDR2 FQNEAQ. V lost 5 bases to trimming and J lost 6 bases, with 17 bases between them. The length of the CDR3 is 15 residues. The DNA of the CDR3 is TGTGCCAGCAGCCCAAGGGGGTTTAATGTCAATGAGCAGTTCTTC. This gives the protein CASSPRGFNVNEQFF.

The chain links TRBV10-1 to TRBJ1-1; D is uncertain. Trimming removed 6 bases at V and 4 bases at J, with 3 bases between. This CDR3 spans 10 amino acids. Germline CDR1 reads WNHNN; CDR2 reads SYGVQD (reference sequence). Here the CDR3 DNA reads TGCGCCAGCAGAAGCACTGAAGCTTTCTTT. Translated, it gives CASRSTEAFF.

This chain connects TRBV5-6 to TRBJ2-7, with D perhaps TRBD1 (7 bases). There are 15 residues in the CDR3. Germline V gene sequence: CDR1 SGHDT, CDR2 YYEEEE. Trimming left V 5 bases short and J 2 bases short, with 17 bases between. CDR3 DNA: TGTGCCAGCAGATTTCGCAGGGGGGACCCCTACGAGCAGTACTTC. As protein: CASRFRRGDPYEQYF. Together with reference TRBV5-6 and TRBJ2-7, the CDR3 gives the full variable domain: DAGVTQSPTHLIKTRGQQVTLRCSPKSGHDTVSWYQQALGQGPQFIFQYYEEEERQRGNFPDRFSGHQFPNYSSELNVNALLLGDSALYLCASRFRRGDPYEQYFGPGTRLTVT.

This sequence joins TRBV15 and TRBJ1-1; D may be TRBD1 (5 bases). Germline-derived CDR1 and CDR2 are LNHNV and YYDKDF (reference sequence). The V end lost 5 bases, the J end lost 8 bases, and 12 bases lay between the germline ends. CDR3 size: 12 residues. The CDR3 sequence is CATSPRGREAFF. Written as DNA, the CDR3 is TGTGCCACCAGCCCTCGGGGACGGGAAGCTTTCTTT.

The chain couples TRBV27 to TRBJ1-2, with 7 bases aligning to TRBD1. Germline CDR1 MNHEY, CDR2 SMNVEV (reference sequence). The ends lost 4 bases at V and 2 bases at J; junction bases unmatched: 1. The CDR3 runs 13 residues. The CDR3 loop reads CASSSRGNYGYTF. CDR3 DNA sequence: TGTGCCAGCAGTTCCAGGGGGAACTATGGCTACACCTTC.

The chain uses TRBV6-5 and TRBJ2-1; TRBD1 matches at 8 bases. Germline-derived CDR1 and CDR2 are MNHEY and SVGAGI. The CDR3 has 13 amino acids. V shed 2 bases, J shed 6 bases, and the junction held 0 bases outside the gene matches. CDR3 nucleotides: TGTGCCAGCAGTTACACAGGGGGCAATGAGCAGTTCTTC. This translates into CASSYTGGNEQFF.

The V and J genes are TRBV25-1 and TRBJ1-2, with 8 nucleotides matching TRBD1. Germline V gene lookup returns CDR1 MGHDK and CDR2 SYGVNS. The CDR3 spans 17 residues. The junction had 10 bases not matched to a gene; V was cut back by 2 bases and J by 2 bases. Here the CDR3 reads CASSEGTGLTLNYGYTF. The CDR3 DNA reads as TGTGCCAGCAGTGAAGGGACAGGTCTGACCTTGAACTATGGCTACACCTTC.